The sequence of this T cell receptor beta chain was determined in a study of blood T cell repertoires in COVID-19. In the study overall: COVID-19 samples from acute and convalescent phases originated in the United States, Italy and Spain. T cells, B-cell-depleted T cells, or PBMCs supplied cDNA or gDNA.

The authors' processing: Cell counts per sample came from amplifying reference gene primers. Data came from immunoSEQ multiplex PCR; TCRdb stores just in-frame clones and leaves some out. From that table come the V and J calls and clone size; the DNA was used to work out D and trimming. The data hold 90,000 or so clones, with nearly 90% observed a single time. The CDR3 is 16 residues long. The V and J ends lost 7 bases and 7 bases, in that order; junction bases with no gene match: 13. CDR1 is LNHDA, CDR2 SQIVND, per germline (reference sequence). This clonotype was sampled from a woman older than 75 with active COVID-19. The rearrangement joins TRBV19 to TRBJ2-1; TRBD2 agrees at 10 bases. Sequenced input: peripheral blood. The CDR3 DNA follows: TGTGCCAGTACCCCGTCGCCTAGCGGGAGAAGGAATGAGCAGTTCTTC. Protein: CASTPSPSGRRNEQFF.